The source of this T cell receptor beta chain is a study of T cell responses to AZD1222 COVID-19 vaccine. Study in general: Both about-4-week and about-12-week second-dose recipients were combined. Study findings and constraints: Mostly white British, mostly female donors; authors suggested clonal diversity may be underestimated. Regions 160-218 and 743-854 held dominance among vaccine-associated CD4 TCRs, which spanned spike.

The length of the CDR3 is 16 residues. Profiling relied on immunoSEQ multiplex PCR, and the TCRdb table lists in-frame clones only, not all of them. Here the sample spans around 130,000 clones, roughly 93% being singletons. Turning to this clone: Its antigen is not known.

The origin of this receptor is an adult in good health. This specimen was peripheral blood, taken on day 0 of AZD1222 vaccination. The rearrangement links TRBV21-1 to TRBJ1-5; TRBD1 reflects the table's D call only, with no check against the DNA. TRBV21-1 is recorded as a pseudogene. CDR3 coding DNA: TGTGCCAGCAGCCCCAAGGGTGCAGGGGGCAACCAGCCCCAGCATTTT. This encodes CASSPKGAGGNQPQHF.